The 21 T cell receptor beta chains presented below share a single source sample, sequenced in a study of breast tumors, draining lymph nodes, adjacent tissues. A single record per CDR3 protein comes from TCRdb applying MiXCR to the multiplex PCR reads. The table records some 170,000 distinct CDR3 sequences, about 30% of them present only once. Breast cancer patients provided tissue from their axillary draining lymph nodes. The sample was axillary lymph node tissue. All receptors derive from a female donor with breast cancer. Some clones in this sample may be carry-over from other donors' samples.

This clonotype was counted a few times. This sequence joins TRBV6-6 and TRBJ2-2; 11 nucleotides align to TRBD2. There are 16 residues in the CDR3. The V and J ends lost 6 bases and 4 bases, in that order; junction bases with no gene match: 7. Looked up from germline, CDR1 is MNHNY and CDR2 is SVGAGI (reference sequence). CDR3 nucleotide sequence: TGTGCCAGCAGCCACACCGGGACTAGCGGCACCGGGGAGCTGTTTTTT. This gives the protein CASSHTGTSGTGELFF.

Many counts were recorded for this clonotype. This rearrangement joins TRBV12-3 or TRBV12-4 to TRBJ1-5, with D possibly TRBD1 on 5 matching bases. V shed 5 bases and J shed 1 base, with 12 bases lying between them. The CDR3 contains 15 residues. This CDR3 is CASSIGRTSNQPQHF. The CDR3 DNA reads as TGTGCCAGCAGTATCGGACGGACAAGCAATCAGCCCCAGCATTTT.

Ten or more counts support this clonotype. A single base separates this from a much larger clone, so it may be a read error. The chain joins TRBV12-3 or TRBV12-4 to TRBJ2-5, with D possibly called TRBD1 or TRBD2 (6 bases each). This CDR3 has 17 residues. V lost 3 bases and J lost 5, with 22 bases in between. The CDR3, as DNA: TGTGCCAGCAGTTTCTTTCCTGGCGGGACACGGTTTGAGACCCAGTACTTC. Translated, it gives CASSFFPGGTRFETQYF.

The V and J genes are TRBV9 and TRBJ2-5, with D perhaps matching TRBD1 or TRBD2 (6 bases each). The CDR3 runs 14 residues. Looked up from germline, CDR1 is SGDLS and CDR2 is YYNGEE. Trimming took off 5 bases at V and 4 bases at J, with 15 bases between the two ends. CDR3 protein: CASSQGGYRETQYF. The CDR3 region has the DNA TGTGCCAGCAGTCAAGGGGGGTATAGAGAGACCCAGTACTTC.

This clonotype showed up many times. The rearrangement joins TRBV11-2 to TRBJ2-7; D gene unclear. The CDR3 has 13 residues. From germline, CDR1 is SGHAT and CDR2 FQNNGV. Trimming removed 7 bases at V and 3 bases at J, with 13 bases between. The CDR3 spells CASTTSWGYEQYF. The CDR3 DNA reads as TGTGCCAGCACCACAAGTTGGGGCTACGAGCAGTACTTC. The entire variable domain, with the rest obtained from reference TRBV11-2 and TRBJ2-7, is as follows: EAGVAQSPRYKIIEKRQSVAFWCNPISGHATLYWYQQILGQGPKLLIQFQNNGVVDDSQLPKDRFSAERLKGVDSTLKIQPAKLEDSAVYLCASTTSWGYEQYFGPGTRLTVT.

This clonotype appeared once. This chain joins TRBV7-9 and TRBJ1-3; 12 positions match TRBD1. The CDR3 covers 18 residues. The germline V gene encodes CDR1 SEHNR and CDR2 FQNEAQ (reference sequence). Trimming took 5 bases from V and 3 from J; bases not matched to a gene: 11. The CDR3 region has the DNA TGTGCCAGCAGCCAAACCTCCGGGACAGGGGGCTTTGGAAACACCATATATTTT. Translated, it gives CASSQTSGTGGFGNTIYF.

The rearrangement uses TRBV11-2 and TRBJ2-5; TRBD2 aligns across 7 bases. This CDR3 has 16 residues. Trimming cost V 5 bases and J 0 bases; bases outside gene matches: 9. From germline, CDR1 is SGHAT and CDR2 FQNNGV. CDR3 loop: CASSPRSGVHQETQYF. The CDR3 DNA reads as TGTGCCAGCAGCCCCCGCAGCGGGGTCCACCAAGAGACCCAGTACTTC.

This clonotype has a count of ten or more. V is TRBV11-2 and J is TRBJ2-5; TRBD1 agrees at 7 bases. This CDR3 has 14 residues. Germline V gene sequence: CDR1 SGHAT, CDR2 FQNNGV. Germline trimming cut 6 bases from V and 5 bases from J; bases unmatched to any gene: 9. The CDR3 DNA is TGTGCCAGCAGGACCACCAGGGGGTGGGAGACCCAGTACTTC. Translating gives CASRTTRGWETQYF. The whole variable domain, remainder taken from reference TRBV11-2 and TRBJ2-5, is EAGVAQSPRYKIIEKRQSVAFWCNPISGHATLYWYQQILGQGPKLLIQFQNNGVVDDSQLPKDRFSAERLKGVDSTLKIQPAKLEDSAVYLCASRTTRGWETQYFGPGTRLLVL.

This clonotype came up many times. This chain connects TRBV24-1 to TRBJ2-2; D uncertain. The V end was cut by 6 bases, the J end by 6 bases, with 10 bases between. There are 13 residues in the CDR3. Per the germline V gene, CDR1 is KGHDR and CDR2 is SFDVKD. The CDR3, as DNA: TGTGCCACCAGTCACAGTGACTCCGGGGAGCTGTTTTTT. Protein sequence: CATSHSDSGELFF.

V gene TRBV10-2 combines with J gene TRBJ1-6; 9 bases are a match to TRBD1. Germline trimming cut 6 bases from V and 11 bases from J; bases unmatched to any gene: 5. Germline V gene data show CDR1 as WSHSY and CDR2 as SAAADI. CDR3 size: 13 residues. CDR3 in amino acids: CASRGTGMTPLHF. CDR3 DNA sequence: TGCGCCAGCAGAGGGACAGGGATGACACCCCTCCACTTT.

This clonotype was seen ten or more times. This chain joins TRBV5-8 and TRBJ1-3; no clear D. CDR1 is SGHTS, CDR2 YDEGEE, per germline. CDR3 length: 18 residues. The V end was cut by 2 bases, the J end by 0 bases, with 18 bases between. CDR3 sequence reads: CASSLGPIGVGSGNTIYF. Here the CDR3 DNA reads TGTGCCAGCAGCTTAGGGCCCATTGGTGTTGGCTCTGGAAACACCATATATTTT.

The J gene is TRBJ1-5, the V gene TRBV19, with 8 bases fitting TRBD1. V shed 3 bases and J 7 bases; nucleotides not matched to a gene: 2. This CDR3 region has 13 residues. Looked up from germline, CDR1 is LNHDA and CDR2 is SQIVND (reference sequence). CDR3 residues: CASSMTGDQPQHF. The CDR3 region has the DNA TGTGCCAGTAGTATGACAGGGGACCAGCCCCAGCATTTT.

The table lists this clonotype with many counts. The genes are TRBV10-1 and TRBJ2-7; 8 bases are a match to TRBD1. The length of the CDR3 is 14 residues. CDR1 WNHNN and CDR2 SYGVQD come from the germline V gene (reference sequence). Unmatched junction bases numbered 4, after V lost 4 bases and J lost 2 bases. The CDR3 region is CASSATGATYEQYF. The CDR3, as DNA: TGCGCCAGCAGTGCGACAGGGGCCACCTACGAGCAGTACTTC.

This chain links TRBV24-1 with TRBJ2-7; 8 positions match TRBD1. Germline trimming cut 2 bases from V and 4 bases from J; bases unmatched to any gene: 6. CDR1 KGHDR and CDR2 SFDVKD come from the germline V gene. The CDR3 is made up of 15 amino acids. CDR3 in amino acids: CATSDSRQGAYEQYF. The CDR3 bases are TGTGCCACCAGTGATTCTCGGCAGGGGGCTTACGAGCAGTACTTC.

This clonotype was observed at least ten times. The V and J genes are TRBV6-5 and TRBJ1-4; 9 bases map to TRBD1. The CDR3 totals 16 residues. V lost 6 bases to trimming and J lost 0 bases; unmatched junction nucleotides: 5. Germline V gene sequence: CDR1 MNHEY, CDR2 SVGAGI. CDR3 sequence (DNA): TGTGCCAGCAGGAGACAGGGGGGGGCAACTAATGAAAAACTGTTTTTT. Translated: CASRRQGGATNEKLFF.

This clonotype was picked up many times. The chain recombines TRBV13 with TRBJ1-4; tentative D call: TRBD1 (6 bases). The V end was cut by 1 base, the J end by 8 bases, with 14 bases between. Germline CDR1 and CDR2: PRHDT and FYEKMQ (reference sequence). The CDR3 runs to 15 residues. CDR3 in amino acids: CASSLAAGEEEKLFF. CDR3 in DNA: TGTGCCAGCAGCTTAGCGGCAGGGGAGGAAGAAAAACTGTTTTTT.

There are many counts of this clonotype. The chain employs TRBV7-2 and TRBJ1-6; D is unresolved. The CDR3 sequence is 16 residues long. Germline V gene sequence: CDR1 SGHTA, CDR2 FQGNSA. V shed 6 bases and J shed 0 bases, with 12 bases lying between them. CDR3 in amino acids: CASSPHVSSYNSPLHF. The CDR3 DNA reads as TGTGCCAGCAGTCCGCACGTGAGCTCCTATAATTCACCCCTCCACTTT.

This clonotype has a count of ten or more. The chain joins TRBV19 to TRBJ1-2; tentative D call: TRBD1 (6 bases). From germline, CDR1 is LNHDA and CDR2 SQIVND (reference sequence). The CDR3 length is 16 residues. Trimming took 5 bases from V and 3 from J, leaving 19 bases between them. CDR3 protein: CASSQQGKVRDYGYTF. The CDR3 nucleotides read TGTGCCAGTAGTCAACAGGGAAAGGTTCGGGACTATGGCTACACCTTC.

The rearrangement links TRBV11-3 to TRBJ1-2; TRBD1 agrees at 8 bases. The CDR3 extends over 12 amino acids. Germline V gene lookup returns CDR1 SGHNT and CDR2 YENEEA. Trimming at V came to 7 bases and at J to 6 bases, leaving 4 bases not matched to a gene. CDR3: CASTKTGDGYTF. As DNA, the CDR3 is TGTGCCAGCACCAAGACAGGGGATGGCTACACCTTC.

The table lists this clonotype with many counts. For the CDR3, the DNA is TGTGCCAGTAGTCCTTTACTGGGGCCAACTAATGAAAAACTGTTTTTT. Residues: CASSPLLGPTNEKLFF. The chain recombines TRBV19 with TRBJ1-4; tentative D call: TRBD1 (5 bases). The CDR3 runs to 16 residues. Germline-derived CDR1 and CDR2 are LNHDA and SQIVND (reference sequence). V was shortened by 5 bases and J by 0 bases, with 13 bases between the two germline ends.

As concerns this clonotype: Since a much larger clone is just one base distant, this may be a read error. The genes are TRBV6-5 and TRBJ2-3; D not resolved. This CDR3 has 13 residues. V lost 6 bases to trimming and J lost 4 bases, with 11 bases between them. Germline CDR1 reads MNHEY; CDR2 reads SVGAGI. CDR3 region: CASRQLFSDTQYF. The CDR3 region has the DNA TGTGCCAGCAGACAGTTATTCTCAGATACGCAGTATTTT.